These T cell receptor beta chains were read from a single sample in a study of blood T cell repertoires in COVID-19. Some clones are missing from TCRdb's copy, which holds only in-frame ones; the method was immunoSEQ multiplex PCR. The table shows 30,000 to 45,000 clones, with 88% occurring only once. Sequencing used peripheral blood. Receptors originate from a man in his 70s with active COVID-19. CDR3s include the opening cysteine and the closing phenylalanine or tryptophan. Each record gives: CDR3 protein, CDR3 DNA, V gene, clone size, D gene, J gene. D genes are given only for firm matches. Size is omitted from some rows. Given values are once, few, many or a class for expanded clones.

CASRTRQGETQYF,TGTGCCAGCAGGACGCGACAGGGGGAGACCCAGTACTTC,TRBV28,.,TRBD1,TRBJ2-5
CASSPRTGNSNQPQHF,TGTGCCAGCTCACCGCGGACAGGGAACAGCAATCAGCCCCAGCATTTT,TRBV18,.,TRBD1,TRBJ1-5
CASSFHRVAEQYF,TGCGCCAGCAGCTTTCACAGGGTCGCCGAGCAGTACTTC,TRBV5-1,.,.,TRBJ2-7
CASSFYAGENEQYF,TGTGCCAGCAGCTTTTACGCGGGTGAAAACGAGCAGTACTTC,TRBV7-2,.,.,TRBJ2-7
CASSLGTARNEKLFF,TGCGCCAGCAGCTTGGGGACAGCTCGAAATGAAAAACTGTTTTTT,TRBV5-1,.,.,TRBJ1-4
CASGQFSRTTNEKLFF,TGTGCCAGCGGACAGTTTAGTAGGACCACTAATGAAAAACTGTTTTTT,TRBV19,.,.,TRBJ1-4
CASSLRRSSTDTQYF,TGTGCCAGCAGCTTAAGGCGGTCTAGCACAGATACGCAGTATTTT,TRBV7-2,once,.,TRBJ2-3
CASSPRLASGGNEQFF,TGTGCCAGCAGCCCCCGACTAGCGTCGGGTGGGAATGAGCAGTTCTTC,TRBV7-2,.,TRBD2,TRBJ2-1
CASSLMGGTYEQYF,TGTGCCAGCAGCTTAATGGGGGGAACCTACGAGCAGTACTTC,TRBV7-2,.,.,TRBJ2-7
CASSQVHNKNYGYTF,TGCGCCAGCAGCCAAGTGCACAATAAGAACTATGGCTACACCTTC,TRBV4-1,.,.,TRBJ1-2
CASTARGERLALNIQYF,TGTGCCAGCACCGCCCGGGGGGAGCGTCTAGCCTTAAACATTCAGTACTTC,TRBV27,.,TRBD2,TRBJ2-4
CASSLTVSGANVLTF,TGTGCCAGCAGCTTGACAGTCTCTGGGGCCAACGTCCTGACTTTC,TRBV11-2,.,.,TRBJ2-6
CASSSDRVSSPLHF,TGTGCCAGCAGCTCCGACAGGGTGTCCTCACCCCTCCACTTT,TRBV7-9,.,TRBD1,TRBJ1-6
CASTLSTPHGHGYTF,TGTGCCAGCACTCTATCGACACCGCATGGCCATGGCTACACCTTC,TRBV3-1/TRBV3-2,.,.,TRBJ1-2
CASRRTSVTSYNEQFF,TGTGCCAGCAGGAGGACTAGCGTAACATCCTACAATGAGCAGTTCTTC,TRBV2,.,TRBD2,TRBJ2-1
CASSIWGRASRGEQFF,TGTGCCAGTAGTATCTGGGGGAGGGCGTCTCGGGGTGAGCAGTTCTTC,TRBV19,once,TRBD2,TRBJ2-1
CASSPLRTSGPLGNNEQFF,TGTGCCAGCTCACCACTCCGGACTAGCGGACCTCTAGGGAACAATGAGCAGTTCTTC,TRBV18,.,TRBD2,TRBJ2-1
CAISESGTGGFQPQHF,TGTGCCATCAGTGAGTCAGGGACAGGGGGCTTTCAGCCCCAGCATTTT,TRBV10-3,.,TRBD1,TRBJ1-5
CASSSDRGNTGELFF,TGTGCCAGCTCATCGGACAGGGGGAACACCGGGGAGCTGTTTTTT,TRBV18,.,TRBD1,TRBJ2-2
CASTRTGQGIHEQYF,TGTGCCAGCACCCGAACGGGACAGGGGATCCACGAGCAGTACTTC,TRBV28,.,TRBD1,TRBJ2-7
CASSRGGNTGELFF,TGTGCCAGCAGCCGAGGGGGGAACACCGGGGAGCTGTTTTTT,TRBV7-9,.,.,TRBJ2-2
CASSRDRRYF,TGTGCCAGCAGTAGGGACAGGAGGTACTTC,TRBV2,few,TRBD1,TRBJ2-7
CASSLGRMALHYGYTF,TGTGCCAGCAGCTTGGGGCGGATGGCCCTCCACTATGGCTACACCTTC,TRBV11-2,.,.,TRBJ1-2
CASSSRQGREAFF,TGTGCCAGCAGCTCGCGACAGGGTAGAGAAGCTTTCTTT,TRBV7-3,once,TRBD1,TRBJ1-1
CASSRREGLGGELFF,TGCGCCAGCAGCAGGCGGGAGGGCCTCGGCGGGGAGCTGTTTTTT,TRBV5-1,.,TRBD2,TRBJ2-2
CASSEAGGLGEQYF,TGTGCCAGCAGTGAAGCGGGCGGGTTGGGGGAGCAGTACTTC,TRBV2,.,.,TRBJ2-7
CASSLAFRQGVSSF,TGTGCCAGCAGCTTAGCGTTCCGGCAGGGGGTTTCCTCTTTC,TRBV7-8,.,TRBD1,TRBJ2-7
CASSEDPSRETQYF,TGTGCCAGCAGTGAAGACCCTAGTCGAGAGACCCAGTACTTC,TRBV6-1,.,.,TRBJ2-5
CATSAAPGTGGEGDEKLFF,TGTGCCACCAGCGCTGCACCCGGGACAGGGGGCGAGGGAGACGAAAAACTGTTTTTT,TRBV24-1,.,TRBD1,TRBJ1-4
CASSRGLTDTGELFF,TGTGCCAGCAGCCGCGGACTAACGGACACCGGGGAGCTGTTTTTT,TRBV11-2,.,.,TRBJ2-2
CASSVNRETIYF,TGTGCCAGCAGCGTAAACAGGGAAACCATATATTTT,TRBV7-2,once,.,TRBJ1-3
CASSSGTGYSNQPQHF,TGTGCCAGCAGCTCCGGGACAGGTTATAGCAATCAGCCCCAGCATTTT,TRBV5-8,.,TRBD1,TRBJ1-5
CATVDSLGTEAFF,TGTGCCACCGTCGACTCCCTAGGCACTGAAGCTTTCTTT,TRBV24-1,once,.,TRBJ1-1
CASSVSTFSGNTIYF,TGTGCCAGCAGCGTATCCACATTCTCTGGAAACACCATATATTTT,TRBV9,.,.,TRBJ1-3
CASSYSPLSSNQPQHF,TGTGCCAGCAGCTATTCCCCCTTGAGTAGCAATCAGCCCCAGCATTTT,TRBV11-3,.,.,TRBJ1-5
CASSLRTGGRETQYF,TGTGCCAGCAGCTTGAGGACAGGGGGCCGGGAGACCCAGTACTTC,TRBV5-6,.,TRBD1,TRBJ2-5
CAWAVGASSYNEQFF,TGTGCCTGGGCCGTGGGGGCGAGCTCCTACAATGAGCAGTTCTTC,TRBV30,.,.,TRBJ2-1
CASSVDPGEKLFF,TGTGCCAGCAGCGTAGATCCGGGGGAAAAACTGTTTTTT,TRBV9,.,.,TRBJ1-4
CASRGTSGSSYEQYF,TGTGCCAGCAGGGGGACTAGCGGCAGCTCCTACGAGCAGTACTTC,TRBV28,.,TRBD2,TRBJ2-7
CASRQRDRNYGYTF,TGTGCCAGCAGACAGAGGGACAGAAACTATGGCTACACCTTC,TRBV13,.,TRBD1,TRBJ1-2
CASSVAQDTQYF,TGTGCCAGCAGCGTAGCCCAAGATACGCAGTATTTT,TRBV9,.,.,TRBJ2-3
CASSRAGHDYGYTF,TGTGCCAGCAGTCGTGCAGGGCACGACTATGGCTACACCTTC,TRBV28,.,.,TRBJ1-2
CASSSYRGITDTQYF,TGTGCCAGCAGCTCGTACAGGGGAATCACAGATACGCAGTATTTT,TRBV5-8,.,TRBD1,TRBJ2-3
CASSFLGSYQETQYF,TGTGCCAGCAGTTTCCTGGGGAGTTACCAAGAGACCCAGTACTTC,TRBV28,.,.,TRBJ2-5
CASSRTSFNEQFF,TGTGCCAGCAGCCGGACTAGCTTCAATGAGCAGTTCTTC,TRBV12-3/TRBV12-4,.,TRBD2,TRBJ2-1
CASSQVGTGKETQYF,TGCGCCAGCAGCCAAGTAGGGACAGGGAAGGAGACCCAGTACTTC,TRBV4-1,.,TRBD1,TRBJ2-5
CASSFQGGSDTQYF,TGTGCCAGCAGTTTTCAGGGTGGTTCAGATACGCAGTATTTT,TRBV28,.,.,TRBJ2-3